The following is a T cell receptor beta chain sequence with its context. This record comes from a study of CD8+CD57+ T cells in acquired aplastic anemia. The CDR3 extends over 13 amino acids. J gave up 7 bases and V 7 bases, and 7 bases lay outside the gene matches. From germline, CDR1 is SQVTM and CDR2 ANQGSEA. TCR beta VDJ and CDR3 profiling used genomic DNA as template. TCRdb passed the reads through MiXCR, listing each CDR3 protein once. The sample has a few hundred thousand distinct CDR3 sequences; 55% to 75% are singletons. Sequencing was carried out using sorted CD4+, CD8+, or CD8+CD57+ T cells (not recorded which) from PBMCs. This TCR came from a human donor in good health, serving as a control. This chain uses TRBV29-1 with TRBJ1-6; 7 bases match TRBD1. The CDR3 reads CSAGTDLNSPLHF. CDR3 coding DNA: TGCAGCGCTGGGACAGACCTCAATTCACCCCTCCACTTT. The complete variable domain, with remaining parts taken from reference TRBV29-1 and TRBJ1-6, reads SAVISQKPSRDICQRGTSLTIQCQVDSQVTMMFWYRQQPGQSLTLIATANQGSEATYESGFVIDKFPISRPNLTFSTLTVSNMSPEDSSIYLCSAGTDLNSPLHFGNGTRLTVT.